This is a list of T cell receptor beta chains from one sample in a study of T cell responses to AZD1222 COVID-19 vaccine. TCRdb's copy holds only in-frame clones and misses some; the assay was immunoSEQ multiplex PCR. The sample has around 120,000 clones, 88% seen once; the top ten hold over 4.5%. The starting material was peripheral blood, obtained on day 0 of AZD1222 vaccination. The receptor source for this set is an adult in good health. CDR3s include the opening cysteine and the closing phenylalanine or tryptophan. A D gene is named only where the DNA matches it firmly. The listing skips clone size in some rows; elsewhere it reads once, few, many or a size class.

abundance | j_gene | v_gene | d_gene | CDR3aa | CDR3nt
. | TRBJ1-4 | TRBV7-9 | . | CASSLLGGEKLFF | TGTGCCAGCAGCTTACTCGGGGGCGAAAAACTGTTTTTT
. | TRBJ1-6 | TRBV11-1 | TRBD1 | CASSPWGTGSSPLHF | TGTGCCAGCAGCCCCTGGGGGACAGGGTCTTCACCCCTCCACTTT
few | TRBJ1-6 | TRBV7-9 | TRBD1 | CASSIGQGANSPLHF | TGTGCCAGCAGCATAGGACAGGGGGCTAATTCACCCCTCCACTTT
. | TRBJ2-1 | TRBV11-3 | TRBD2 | CASSPLLAGGTNEQFF | TGTGCCAGCAGTCCACTACTAGCGGGGGGAACCAATGAGCAGTTCTTC
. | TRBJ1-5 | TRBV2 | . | CASTGRTSDQPQHF | TGTGCCAGCACCGGTCGGACATCGGATCAGCCCCAGCATTTT
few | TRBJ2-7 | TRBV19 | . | CASSPSGVGAYEQYF | TGTGCCAGTAGTCCCTCCGGGGTGGGGGCCTACGAGCAGTACTTC
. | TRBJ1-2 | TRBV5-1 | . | CASSPGPNYGYTF | TGCGCCAGCAGCCCCGGGCCTAACTATGGCTACACCTTC
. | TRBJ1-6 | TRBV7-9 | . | CASSSDSYNSPLHF | TGTGCCAGCAGTTCCGACTCCTATAATTCACCCCTCCACTTT
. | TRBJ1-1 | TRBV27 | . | CARCWGPGGTEAFF | TGTGCCAGGTGTTGGGGGCCGGGCGGAACTGAAGCTTTCTTT
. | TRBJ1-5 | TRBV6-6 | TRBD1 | CASSVQGGINQPQHF | TGTGCCAGTTCTGTACAGGGGGGGATAAATCAGCCCCAGCATTTT
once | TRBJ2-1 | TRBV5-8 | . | CASSLNRGAQGNEQFF | TGTGCCAGCAGCTTGAATCGGGGGGCGCAGGGCAATGAGCAGTTCTTC
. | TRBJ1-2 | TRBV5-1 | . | CASSLDSRTEHGYTF | TGCGCCAGCAGCTTGGATTCCAGGACGGAACATGGCTACACCTTC
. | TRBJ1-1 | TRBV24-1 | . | CATSDPKQGEAFF | TGTGCCACCAGTGACCCCAAACAGGGTGAAGCTTTCTTT
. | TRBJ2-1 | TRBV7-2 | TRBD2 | CASSFRGTSGNNEQFF | TGTGCCAGCAGCTTCCGAGGGACTAGCGGGAACAATGAGCAGTTCTTC
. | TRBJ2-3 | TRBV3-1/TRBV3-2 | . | CASRTQGDTQYF | TGTGCCAGCAGAACACAGGGAGATACGCAGTATTTT
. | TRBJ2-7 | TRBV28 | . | CASSSVSGSSYEQYF | TGTGCCAGCAGTTCTGTATCGGGTAGTTCCTACGAGCAGTACTTC
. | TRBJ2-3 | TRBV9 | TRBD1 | CASSVEGTGAEDTQYF | TGTGCCAGCAGCGTAGAAGGGACAGGGGCAGAAGATACGCAGTATTTT
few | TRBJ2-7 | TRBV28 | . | CASSPSSQLGEQYF | TGTGCCAGCAGTCCCTCCTCGCAATTGGGCGAGCAGTACTTC
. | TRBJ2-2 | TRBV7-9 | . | CASSSLEGGTGELFF | TGTGCCAGCAGCTCACTTGAGGGGGGTACCGGGGAGCTGTTTTTT
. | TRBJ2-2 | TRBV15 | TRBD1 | CATSRDYQGQGVSGELFF | TGTGCCACCAGCAGAGATTACCAAGGACAGGGGGTATCCGGGGAGCTGTTTTTT
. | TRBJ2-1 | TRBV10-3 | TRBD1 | CATLLGTGSYNEQFF | TGTGCCACCTTACTTGGGACAGGGTCCTACAATGAGCAGTTCTTC
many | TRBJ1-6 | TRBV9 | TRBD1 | CASSPGQSTSYNSPLHF | TGTGCCAGCAGCCCGGGACAGTCGACCTCCTATAATTCACCCCTCCACTTT
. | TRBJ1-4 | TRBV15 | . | CATSTEGRGYEKLFF | TGTGCCACCAGCACCGAAGGGCGGGGGTATGAAAAACTGTTTTTT
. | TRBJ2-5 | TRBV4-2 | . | CASSTMAGATPETQYF | TGTGCCAGCAGCACCATGGCGGGGGCCACTCCGGAGACCCAGTACTTC
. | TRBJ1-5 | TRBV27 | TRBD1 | CASSLTGGGNQPQHF | TGTGCCAGCAGTCTCACAGGGGGCGGCAATCAGCCCCAGCATTTT
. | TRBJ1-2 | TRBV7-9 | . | CASSNPDRGNYGYTF | TGTGCCAGCAGCAATCCTGATAGGGGGAACTATGGCTACACCTTC
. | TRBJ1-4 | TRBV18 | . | CASSPYREGEKLFF | TGTGCCAGCTCACCATACAGGGAGGGTGAAAAACTGTTTTTT
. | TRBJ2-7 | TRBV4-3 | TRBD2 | CASSQGFTSGAQSSYEQYF | TGCGCCAGCAGCCAAGGCTTCACTAGCGGGGCCCAAAGCTCCTACGAGCAGTACTTC
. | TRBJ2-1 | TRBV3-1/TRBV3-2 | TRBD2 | CASSQGPSGGQSSYNEQFF | TGTGCCAGCAGCCAAGGGCCTAGCGGGGGCCAAAGCTCCTACAATGAGCAGTTCTTC
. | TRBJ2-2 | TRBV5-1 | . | CASSPFRGGGELFF | TGCGCCAGCAGCCCATTCCGGGGAGGCGGGGAGCTGTTTTTT
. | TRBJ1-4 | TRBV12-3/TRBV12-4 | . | CASTGQNNEKLFF | TGTGCCAGTACCGGACAGAATAATGAAAAACTGTTTTTT
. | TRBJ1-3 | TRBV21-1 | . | CASSITRAAGNTIYF | TGTGCCAGCAGCATTACGAGGGCGGCAGGGAACACCATATATTTT
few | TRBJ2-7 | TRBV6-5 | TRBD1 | CASSGTGGEQYF | TGTGCCAGCAGCGGCACAGGGGGGGAGCAGTACTTC
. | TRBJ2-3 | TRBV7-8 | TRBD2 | CASSFSGGASDTQYF | TGTGCCAGCAGTTTTAGCGGGGGGGCCTCAGATACGCAGTATTTT
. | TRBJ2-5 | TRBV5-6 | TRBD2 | CASSSDAGRGGRETQYF | TGTGCCAGCAGCTCTGATGCGGGTCGGGGCGGGAGAGAGACCCAGTACTTC
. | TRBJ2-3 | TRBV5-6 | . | CASRKTDVPLTQYF | TGTGCCAGCAGAAAAACTGACGTACCCCTTACGCAGTATTTT
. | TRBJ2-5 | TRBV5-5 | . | CASSRYQETQYF | TGTGCCAGCAGCCGGTACCAAGAGACCCAGTACTTC
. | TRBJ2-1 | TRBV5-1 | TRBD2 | CASSLVASGGAYEQFF | TGCGCCAGCAGCTTGGTAGCTAGCGGGGGGGCCTATGAGCAGTTCTTC
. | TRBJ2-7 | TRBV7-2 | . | CASSTDLYEQYF | TGTGCCAGCAGTACCGACCTCTACGAGCAGTACTTC
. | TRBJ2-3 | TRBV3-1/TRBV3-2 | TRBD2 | CASSQDYSASGEDTQYF | TGTGCCAGCAGCCAAGATTATTCGGCTAGCGGGGAGGATACGCAGTATTTT
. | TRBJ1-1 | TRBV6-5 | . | CASSYRGAEAFF | TGTGCCAGCAGTTATAGAGGGGCTGAAGCTTTCTTT
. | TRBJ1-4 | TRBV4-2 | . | CASSQFGQRNEKLFF | TGTGCCAGCAGCCAATTTGGACAGCGGAATGAAAAACTGTTTTTT
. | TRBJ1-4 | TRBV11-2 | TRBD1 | CASRRPGTGGEKLFF | TGTGCCAGCAGGCGCCCCGGGACAGGGGGTGAAAAACTGTTTTTT
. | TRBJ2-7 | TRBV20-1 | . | CSANRAYEQYF | TGCAGTGCCAATCGCGCCTACGAGCAGTACTTC
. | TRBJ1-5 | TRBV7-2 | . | CASSLDLGGNQPQHF | TGTGCCAGCAGCTTAGACCTAGGGGGGAATCAGCCCCAGCATTTT
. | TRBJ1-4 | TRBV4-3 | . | CASSHTRGEGEKLFF | TGCGCCAGCAGCCATACTAGAGGAGAGGGAGAAAAACTGTTTTTT
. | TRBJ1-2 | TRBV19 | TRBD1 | CASRTTPGQSHGYTF | TGTGCCAGTAGGACTACCCCGGGACAGAGCCATGGCTACACCTTC
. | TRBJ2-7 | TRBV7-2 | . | CASSSRQIYEQYF | TGTGCCAGCAGCTCTCGACAGATCTACGAGCAGTACTTC
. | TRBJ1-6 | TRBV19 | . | CASSQGSSDNSPLHF | TGTGCCAGTAGTCAAGGGTCGTCCGATAATTCACCCCTCCACTTT
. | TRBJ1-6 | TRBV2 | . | CASKVRSSSYNSPLHF | TGTGCCAGCAAGGTGCGCTCTAGCTCCTATAATTCACCCCTCCACTTT
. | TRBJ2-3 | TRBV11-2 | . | CASSPQRAGTDTQYF | TGTGCCAGCAGCCCCCAGAGGGCCGGGACAGATACGCAGTATTTT
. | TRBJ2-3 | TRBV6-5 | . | CASHLGASTDTQYF | TGTGCCAGCCATCTGGGGGCTAGCACAGATACGCAGTATTTT
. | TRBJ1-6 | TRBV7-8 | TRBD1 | CASSVTGQGGYSPLHF | TGTGCCAGCAGCGTGACGGGACAGGGGGGCTATTCACCCCTCCACTTT
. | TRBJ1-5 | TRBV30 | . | CASWTAQGYSNQPQHF | TGTGCCTCCTGGACCGCACAGGGTTATAGCAATCAGCCCCAGCATTTT
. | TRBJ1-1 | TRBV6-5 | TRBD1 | CASSLRTGVNTEAFF | TGTGCCAGCAGTCTCCGGACAGGCGTGAACACTGAAGCTTTCTTT
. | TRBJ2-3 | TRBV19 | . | CASSIEGTAGIQYF | TGTGCCAGTAGTATAGAGGGTACCGCGGGGATTCAGTATTTT
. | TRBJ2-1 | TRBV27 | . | CASTRLGLYNEQFF | TGTGCCAGCACCCGTTTGGGGCTCTACAATGAGCAGTTCTTC